These T cell receptor beta chains were read from a single sample in a study of cytomegalovirus exposure and HLA in healthy donors. The method was immunoSEQ multiplex PCR; TCRdb's version includes in-frame clones alone and lacks a portion of them. The repertoire holds around 300,000 clones, with around 87% as singletons. The sequenced material came from PBMCs. The receptors come from a woman younger than 35 in good health and CMV-seronegative. The CDR3 runs from the conserved cysteine through the conserved F or W. The D gene is left open where the match is weak. Clone size, where shown, is once, few, many, or a class for clones that have expanded.

V	J	length	D	size	CDR3	DNA
TRBV14	TRBJ1-2	15	-	-	CASSPPSPRGYGYTF	TGTGCCAGCAGCCCACCGAGCCCCCGGGGGTATGGCTACACCTTC
TRBV5-1	TRBJ2-3	15	TRBD2	-	CASSRGLASTDTQYF	TGCGCCAGCAGCAGGGGACTAGCTAGCACAGATACGCAGTATTTT
TRBV28	TRBJ2-1	12	TRBD2	-	CASSLPGRKQFF	TGTGCCAGCAGTCTCCCCGGGAGGAAGCAGTTCTTC
TRBV7-6	TRBJ2-5	14	TRBD2	many	CASSILASGETQYF	TGTGCCAGCAGCATATTGGCTAGCGGAGAGACCCAGTACTTC
TRBV10-1	TRBJ1-1	13	TRBD1	once	CASSEGQGPEAFF	TGCGCCAGCAGTGAAGGACAGGGACCTGAAGCTTTCTTT
TRBV5-1	TRBJ1-1	16	TRBD1	once	CASRDRDRDLVPEAFF	TGCGCCAGCCGAGACAGGGACAGGGACTTAGTCCCTGAAGCTTTCTTT
TRBV5-1	TRBJ1-5	15	TRBD1	-	CASSLTGTSNQPQHF	TGCGCCAGCAGCCTGACAGGGACAAGCAATCAGCCCCAGCATTTT
TRBV30	TRBJ1-4	15	TRBD1	once	CAWSHRTGKFEKLFF	TGTGCCTGGAGTCATAGGACAGGGAAGTTTGAAAAACTGTTTTTT
TRBV7-6	TRBJ2-7	16	TRBD2	-	CASSPTTSGHSYEQYF	TGTGCCAGCAGCCCCACCACTAGCGGGCACTCCTACGAGCAGTACTTC
TRBV27	TRBJ2-1	16	TRBD2	-	CASSTIAGSAYNEQFF	TGTGCCAGCAGTACCATAGCGGGCTCCGCCTACAATGAGCAGTTCTTC
TRBV10-1	TRBJ1-5	18	-	-	CASSETRWVTAEYQPQHF	TGCGCCAGCAGTGAGACCCGGTGGGTGACAGCTGAATATCAGCCCCAGCATTTT
TRBV10-1	TRBJ2-7	15	-	-	CASSEGRGGTYEQYF	TGCGCCAGCAGTGAGGGTAGGGGAGGCACCTACGAGCAGTACTTC
TRBV25-1	TRBJ2-1	11	-	-	CASTAENEQFF	TGTGCCAGCACTGCGGAAAATGAGCAGTTCTTC
TRBV28	TRBJ2-7	16	TRBD2	-	CASSLSAGGRGYEQYF	TGTGCCAGCAGTTTATCCGCGGGAGGGAGGGGCTACGAGCAGTACTTC
TRBV7-5	TRBJ1-1	14	-	-	CAVGIPRSHTEAFF	TGTGCAGTCGGGATTCCCCGTTCGCACACTGAAGCTTTCTTT
TRBV11-2	TRBJ1-1	13	-	-	CASSPSPPPIAFF	TGTGCCAGCAGCCCCTCCCCGCCACCTATAGCTTTCTTT
TRBV19	TRBJ2-7	14	TRBD2	few	CASRPVAGVSEQYF	TGTGCCTCTCGTCCGGTAGCGGGAGTATCCGAGCAGTACTTC
TRBV7-8	TRBJ2-5	12	-	once	CASSLVSETQYF	TGTGCCAGCAGCTTAGTATCAGAGACCCAGTACTTC
TRBV19	TRBJ1-5	16	TRBD1	-	CASSIRGTGLNQPQHF	TGTGCCAGTAGTATACGCGGGACAGGACTCAATCAGCCCCAGCATTTT